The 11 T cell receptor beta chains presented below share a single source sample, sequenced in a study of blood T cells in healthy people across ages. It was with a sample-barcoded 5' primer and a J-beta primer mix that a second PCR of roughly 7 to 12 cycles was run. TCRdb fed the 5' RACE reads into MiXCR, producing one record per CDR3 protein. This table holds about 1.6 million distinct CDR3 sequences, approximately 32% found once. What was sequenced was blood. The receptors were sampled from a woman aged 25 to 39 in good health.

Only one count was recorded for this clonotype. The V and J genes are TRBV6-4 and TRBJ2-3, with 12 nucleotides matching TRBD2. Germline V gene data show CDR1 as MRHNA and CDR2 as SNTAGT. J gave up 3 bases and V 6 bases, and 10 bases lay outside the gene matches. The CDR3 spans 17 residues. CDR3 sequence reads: CASSEGSGLAGTDTQYF. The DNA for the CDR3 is TGTGCCAGCAGCGAGGGGTCTGGACTAGCGGGAACAGATACGCAGTATTTT.

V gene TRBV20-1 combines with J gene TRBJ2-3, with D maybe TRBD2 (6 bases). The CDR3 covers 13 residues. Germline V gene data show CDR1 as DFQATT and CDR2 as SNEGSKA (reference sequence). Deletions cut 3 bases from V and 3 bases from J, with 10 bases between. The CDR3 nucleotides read TGCAGTGCTAGCGGGAGAGCAACAGATACGCAGTATTTT. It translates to CSASGRATDTQYF.

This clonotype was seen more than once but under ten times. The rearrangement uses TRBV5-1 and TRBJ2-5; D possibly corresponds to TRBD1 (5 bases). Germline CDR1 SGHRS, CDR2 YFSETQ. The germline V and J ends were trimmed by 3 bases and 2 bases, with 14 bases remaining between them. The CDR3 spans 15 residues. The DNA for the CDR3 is TGCGCCAGCAGCTCCTATCCAGGGAAACAAGAGACCCAGTACTTC. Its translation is CASSSYPGKQETQYF.

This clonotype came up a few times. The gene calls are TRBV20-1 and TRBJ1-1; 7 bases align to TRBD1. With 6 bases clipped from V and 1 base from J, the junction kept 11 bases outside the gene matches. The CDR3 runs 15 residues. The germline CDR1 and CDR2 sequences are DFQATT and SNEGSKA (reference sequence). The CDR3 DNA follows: TGCAGTGCGATCAAAAAGGGGGCTTGGAACACTGAAGCTTTCTTT. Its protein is CSAIKKGAWNTEAFF.

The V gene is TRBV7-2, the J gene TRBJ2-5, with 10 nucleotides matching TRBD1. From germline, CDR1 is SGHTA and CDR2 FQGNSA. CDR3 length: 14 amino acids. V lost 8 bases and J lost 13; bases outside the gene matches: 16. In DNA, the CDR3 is TGTGCCAGCGGAAGGACAGGGGGAGGTTTGGGGCGGTACTTC. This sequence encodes CASGRTGGGLGRYF.

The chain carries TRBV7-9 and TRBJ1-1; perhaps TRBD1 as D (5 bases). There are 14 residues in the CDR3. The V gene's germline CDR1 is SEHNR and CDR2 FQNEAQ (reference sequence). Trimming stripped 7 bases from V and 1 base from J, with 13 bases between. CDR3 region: CASTRSTGNTEAFF. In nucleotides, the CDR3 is TGTGCCAGCACCCGAAGCACAGGGAACACTGAAGCTTTCTTT.

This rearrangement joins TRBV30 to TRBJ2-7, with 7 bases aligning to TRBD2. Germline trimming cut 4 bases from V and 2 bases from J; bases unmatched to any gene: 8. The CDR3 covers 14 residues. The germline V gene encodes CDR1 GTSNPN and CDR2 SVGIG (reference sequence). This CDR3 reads CAWKEGLPTYEQYF. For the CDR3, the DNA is TGTGCCTGGAAGGAGGGACTACCTACCTACGAGCAGTACTTC.

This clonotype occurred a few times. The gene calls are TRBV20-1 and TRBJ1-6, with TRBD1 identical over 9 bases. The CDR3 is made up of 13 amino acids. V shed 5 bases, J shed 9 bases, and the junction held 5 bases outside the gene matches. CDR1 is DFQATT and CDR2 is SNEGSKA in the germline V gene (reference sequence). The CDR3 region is CSARDRVFSPLHF. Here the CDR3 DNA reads TGCAGTGCTCGGGACAGGGTCTTTTCACCCCTCCACTTT.

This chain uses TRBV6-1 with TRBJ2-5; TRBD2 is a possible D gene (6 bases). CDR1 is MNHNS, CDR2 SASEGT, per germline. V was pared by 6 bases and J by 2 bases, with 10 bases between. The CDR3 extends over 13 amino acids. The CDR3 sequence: CASRRDEQETQYF. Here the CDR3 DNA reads TGTGCCAGCAGGCGGGACGAACAAGAGACCCAGTACTTC.

The chain's CDR3 is CASSDPSGSLYMQYF. CDR3 nucleotides: TGTGCCAGCAGTGACCCTAGCGGATCCTTGTATATGCAGTATTTT. The V call is TRBV25-1, the J call TRBJ2-3, with 7 bases that match TRBD2. CDR3 size: 15 residues. Germline loops: CDR1 MGHDK, CDR2 SYGVNS. The trim removed 3 bases at V and 11 bases at J, leaving 14 bases unmatched.

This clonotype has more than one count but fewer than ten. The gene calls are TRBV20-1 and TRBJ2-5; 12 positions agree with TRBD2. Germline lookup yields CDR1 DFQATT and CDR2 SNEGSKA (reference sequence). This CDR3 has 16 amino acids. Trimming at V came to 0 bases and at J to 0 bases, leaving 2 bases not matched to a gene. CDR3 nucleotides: TGCAGTGCTAGAGAAGGACTAGCGGGGTACCAAGAGACCCAGTACTTC. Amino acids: CSAREGLAGYQETQYF.